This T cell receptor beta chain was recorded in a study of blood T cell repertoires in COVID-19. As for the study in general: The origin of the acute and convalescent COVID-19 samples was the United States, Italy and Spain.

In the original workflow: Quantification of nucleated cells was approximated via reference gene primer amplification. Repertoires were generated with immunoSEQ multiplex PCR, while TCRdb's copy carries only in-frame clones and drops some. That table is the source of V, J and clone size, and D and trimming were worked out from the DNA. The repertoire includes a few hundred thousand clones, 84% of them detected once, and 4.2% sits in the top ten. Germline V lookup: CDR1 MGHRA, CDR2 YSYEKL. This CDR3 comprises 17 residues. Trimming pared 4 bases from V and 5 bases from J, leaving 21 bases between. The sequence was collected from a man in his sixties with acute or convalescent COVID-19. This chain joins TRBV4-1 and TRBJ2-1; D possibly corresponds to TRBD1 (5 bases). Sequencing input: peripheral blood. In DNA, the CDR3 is TGCGCCAGCAGCCGACAAAGGTACAGGCCGAACGACAATGAGCAGTTCTTC. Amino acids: CASSRQRYRPNDNEQFF.